This T cell receptor beta chain stems from a study of cytomegalovirus exposure and HLA in healthy donors. Findings and caveats of the study: Earlier analysis looked at TCR beta V segments, and most were productive about 90% or about 30% of the time. A few chains linked to CMV were shown in vitro to be specific for CMV antigens. A highly shared variant cluster was judged a likely technical artifact.

PCR was performed using 60 Vbeta and 13 Jbeta primers. Measured with immunoSEQ multiplex PCR; TCRdb has only the in-frame clones, and not every one. The table records approximately 210,000 clones, roughly 80% of them present only once. The CDR3 sequence is 14 residues long. V lost 4 bases, J lost 2 bases, and 10 bases lay in between. Germline V CDR1 and CDR2: PRHDT, FYEKMQ (reference sequence). With respect to this clone: As yet, its antigen is unknown.

Sequenced sample: PBMCs. The receptor's source is a woman aged 25 to 45 in good health and CMV-seropositive. This chain uses TRBV13 with TRBJ2-3, with D maybe TRBD1 (5 bases). Written as DNA, the CDR3 is TGTGCCAGCAGCTCCAGGGCGAACACAGATACGCAGTATTTT. Encoded protein: CASSSRANTDTQYF.